A single sample gave rise to the 27 T cell receptor beta chains below, sequenced in a study of blood T cell repertoires in COVID-19. Using immunoSEQ multiplex PCR, the repertoire was profiled, and TCRdb retains in-frame clones only, with some absent. Counted here are about 13,000 clones, 90% occurring once; the ten biggest clones make up around 20%. Sequenced: peripheral blood. These receptors originate from a human donor with active COVID-19. The donor label of this sample is uncertain.

The chain combines TRBV19 with TRBJ1-4; D call uncertain. Germline V gene data show CDR1 as LNHDA and CDR2 as SQIVND (reference sequence). The CDR3 has 15 amino acids. V dropped 0 bases and J dropped 4 bases, with 9 bases sitting between them. CDR3 amino acids: CASSIETMNNEKLFF. Written as DNA, the CDR3 is TGTGCCAGTAGTATAGAAACTATGAATAATGAAAAACTGTTTTTT. Full variable domain (outside the CDR3, taken from reference TRBV19 and TRBJ1-4): DGGITQSPKYLFRKEGQNVTLSCEQNLNHDAMYWYRQDPGQGLRLIYYSQIVNDFQKGDIAEGYSVSREKKESFPLTVTSAQKNPTAFYLCASSIETMNNEKLFFGSGTQLSVL.

V usage is TRBV5-6 and J usage is TRBJ1-1; 7 bases match TRBD1. Trimming cost V 5 bases and J 0 bases; bases outside gene matches: 4. Germline CDR1 SGHDT, CDR2 YYEEEE. The CDR3 contains 14 residues. CDR3 nucleotide sequence: TGTGCCAGCAGTAACAGGGGTTTGAACACTGAAGCTTTCTTT. It translates to CASSNRGLNTEAFF.

The chain recombines TRBV3-1 (or the pseudogene TRBV3-2) with TRBJ1-2, with 10 bases that match TRBD1. The junction had 5 bases not matched to a gene; V was cut back by 2 bases and J by 5 bases. This CDR3 spans 15 amino acids. Germline V CDR1 and CDR2: LGHDT, YNNKEL (reference sequence). In DNA form, the CDR3 reads TGTGCCAGCAGCCAAAGACAGGGGGCGCGATATGGCTACACCTTC. Protein: CASSQRQGARYGYTF.

The chain uses TRBV6-5 and TRBJ1-1; D possibly corresponds to TRBD1 (5 bases). Between the trimmed V and J ends, which lost 2 bases and 6 bases, there was a span of 13 bases. The CDR3 is made up of 14 amino acids. Germline CDR1 and CDR2: MNHEY and SVGAGI. The chain's CDR3 is CASSYRGPLPEAFF. In DNA form, the CDR3 reads TGTGCCAGCAGTTACAGGGGCCCCCTGCCTGAAGCTTTCTTT.

This sequence joins TRBV6-5 and TRBJ2-7; D unclear. Looked up from germline, CDR1 is MNHEY and CDR2 is SVGAGI. The length of the CDR3 is 12 residues. V was clipped by 4 bases and J by 1 base, with 5 bases between them. In DNA form, the CDR3 reads TGTGCCAGCAGTTCCAGATCCTACGAGCAGTACTTC. As protein: CASSSRSYEQYF.

The rearrangement uses TRBV3-1 (or the pseudogene TRBV3-2) and TRBJ2-5; 13 nucleotides match TRBD2. Looked up from germline, CDR1 is LGHDT and CDR2 is YNNKEL (reference sequence). Germline trimming cut 5 bases from V and 2 bases from J; bases unmatched to any gene: 5. The CDR3 consists of 16 residues. CDR3 sequence (DNA): TGTGCCAGCAGCTCGCGGACTAGCGGGGGTCAAGAGACCCAGTACTTC. Translating gives CASSSRTSGGQETQYF.

This sequence joins TRBV6-2 or TRBV6-3 and TRBJ2-1; D remains ambiguous. Germline V lookup: CDR1 MNHEY, CDR2 SVGEGT. The V end was cut by 5 bases, the J end by 7 bases, with 9 bases between. This CDR3 is 12 amino acids long. The CDR3 protein is CASSALENEQFF. The CDR3, as DNA: TGTGCCAGCAGTGCCCTAGAGAATGAGCAGTTCTTC.

V is TRBV4-2 and J is TRBJ1-5, with TRBD1 matching 7 bases. With V trimmed by 1 base and J by 4 bases, 4 bases remained unmatched. Germline lookup yields CDR1 LGHNA and CDR2 YNFKEQ. The CDR3 length is 15 residues. The CDR3 region is CASSQASTGNQPQHF. The CDR3 DNA reads as TGTGCCAGCAGCCAAGCATCGACAGGGAATCAGCCCCAGCATTTT.

V and J are TRBV6-4 and TRBJ2-3; possibly TRBD1 for D (6 bases). This CDR3 comprises 11 residues. The germline V and J ends were trimmed by 4 bases and 9 bases, with 8 bases remaining between them. From germline, CDR1 is MRHNA and CDR2 SNTAGT. The CDR3 reads CASSAGATQYF. The DNA of the CDR3 is TGTGCCAGCAGTGCAGGGGCCACGCAGTATTTT.

The chain recombines TRBV5-1 with TRBJ2-3; a possible D gene is TRBD1 (6 bases). This CDR3 contains 13 residues. The V and J ends lost 7 bases and 1 base respectively, with 10 bases between them. The V gene's germline CDR1 is SGHRS and CDR2 YFSETQ. DNA of the CDR3: TGCGCCAGCGGGCCAGGGGGCACAGATACGCAGTATTTT. Its protein product is CASGPGGTDTQYF.

This sequence joins TRBV28 and TRBJ1-2; unclear D gene. V was cut by 6 bases and J by 1 base, with 12 bases left in between. Germline V gene sequence: CDR1 MDHEN, CDR2 SYDVKM. The length of the CDR3 is 14 residues. The chain's CDR3 is CASRPRAYNYGYTF. In nucleotides, the CDR3 is TGTGCCAGCAGACCCCGCGCGTATAACTATGGCTACACCTTC.

This clone was seen just once. This sequence joins TRBV4-1 and TRBJ1-5, with 9 bases aligning to TRBD1. Germline CDR1 is MGHRA and CDR2 is YSYEKL. With V trimmed by 0 bases and J by 2 bases, 8 bases remained unmatched. This CDR3 spans 18 amino acids. CDR3 loop: CASSQDPTGGYGNQPQHF. The CDR3 nucleotides are TGCGCCAGCAGCCAAGATCCAACAGGGGGCTATGGCAATCAGCCCCAGCATTTT.

The chain recombines TRBV9 with TRBJ2-5; weak D call: TRBD1 (5 bases). The CDR3 loop spans 15 amino acids. V shed 0 bases and J shed 5 bases, with 14 bases lying between them. CDR1 and CDR2 (germline): SGDLS, YYNGEE. CDR3 nucleotide sequence: TGTGCCAGCAGCGTAGATAGGGGAATCACCGAGACCCAGTACTTC. Translating it yields CASSVDRGITETQYF.

The chain uses TRBV5-6 and TRBJ2-1, with 10 positions matching TRBD2. The CDR3 sequence is 18 residues long. J lost 1 base, V lost 0 bases, and 7 bases had no gene match. Per the germline V gene, CDR1 is SGHDT and CDR2 is YYEEEE. The CDR3 DNA sequence: TGTGCCAGCAGCTTGGAAAGAGCGGGGGGGCGTTCCTACAATGAGCAGTTCTTC. It codes for CASSLERAGGRSYNEQFF.

There are a few counts of this clone. The V call is TRBV5-1, the J call TRBJ1-1; D may be TRBD1 (5 bases). V was pared by 0 bases and J by 4 bases, with 13 bases between. The germline V gene has CDR1 SGHRS and CDR2 YFSETQ. This CDR3 has 15 amino acids. Here the CDR3 reads CASSLEGVGVTEAFF. The DNA for the CDR3 is TGCGCCAGCAGCTTGGAAGGGGTTGGAGTCACTGAAGCTTTCTTT.

V and J are TRBV3-1 (or the pseudogene TRBV3-2) and TRBJ1-5; TRBD1 aligns across 9 bases. CDR3 length: 15 amino acids. Trimming took 0 bases from V and 4 from J; bases not matched to a gene: 1. Germline values: CDR1 LGHDT, CDR2 YNNKEL (reference sequence). The CDR3 nucleotides are TGTGCCAGCAGCCAAGAACAGGGGGCAAATCAGCCCCAGCATTTT. This gives the protein CASSQEQGANQPQHF.

This chain joins TRBV10-3 and TRBJ2-1; TRBD1 agrees at 9 bases. Germline CDR1 ENHRY, CDR2 SYGVKD. The CDR3 sequence is 14 residues long. V lost 8 bases, J lost 7 bases, and 9 bases stayed unmatched. The CDR3 region has the DNA TGTGCCATCGGGGGCCCGGGACAGGGAAATGAGCAGTTCTTC. Residues: CAIGGPGQGNEQFF.

This clone was counted a single time. The V call is TRBV7-9, the J call TRBJ1-2; no reliable D call. V was cut by 5 bases and J by 6 bases, with 13 bases left in between. The CDR3 length is 13 residues. Germline CDR1 and CDR2: SEHNR and FQNEAQ (reference sequence). The CDR3 region is CASSVNGVHGYTF. Here the CDR3 DNA reads TGTGCCAGCAGCGTCAACGGGGTCCATGGCTACACCTTC.

J is TRBJ2-1 and V is TRBV19, with 8 nucleotides matching TRBD2. Germline V gene data show CDR1 as LNHDA and CDR2 as SQIVND (reference sequence). The CDR3 is made up of 13 amino acids. After removal of 7 bases from V and 7 bases from J, the junction contained 6 bases not matched to a gene. The CDR3 bases are TGTGCCAGTACGGCTAGCGGGCTGAATGAGCAGTTCTTC. This gives the protein CASTASGLNEQFF.

This clone was recorded once. The chain couples TRBV2 to TRBJ2-3; D may be TRBD2 (6 bases). The length of the CDR3 is 14 residues. Germline loops: CDR1 SNHLY, CDR2 FYNNEI. Deletions cut 7 bases from V and 0 bases from J, with 11 bases between. CDR3: CASKVGGSTDTQYF. CDR3 bases: TGTGCCAGCAAGGTGGGGGGAAGCACAGATACGCAGTATTTT.

This chain connects TRBV7-8 to TRBJ2-1; the D gene is possibly TRBD2 (7 bases). The germline CDR1 and CDR2 sequences are SGHVS and FQNEAQ. The germline V and J ends were trimmed by 6 bases and 7 bases, with 22 bases remaining between them. The CDR3 runs 16 residues. The CDR3 is CASRYLAGGLLNEQFF. The CDR3 coding sequence is TGTGCCAGCAGATACCTAGCCGGGGGGCTGTTGAATGAGCAGTTCTTC.

CDR3 in amino acids: CASSRGALYNEQFF. CDR3 sequence (DNA): TGTGCCAGCAGCCGGGGGGCCCTCTACAATGAGCAGTTCTTC. This chain uses TRBV28 with TRBJ2-1; possibly TRBD2 for D (7 bases). Trimming pared 6 bases from V and 3 bases from J, leaving 12 bases between. CDR1 MDHEN and CDR2 SYDVKM come from the germline V gene. The CDR3 extends over 14 amino acids.

This chain joins TRBV4-1 and TRBJ2-7; 10 bases fit TRBD1. This CDR3 spans 14 amino acids. V dropped 2 bases and J dropped 6; count of bases not matched to a gene: 4. The V gene's germline CDR1 is MGHRA and CDR2 YSYEKL. CDR3 sequence (DNA): TGCGCCAGCAGCCAACGACAGGGGGCCGGCGAGCAGTACTTC. Translated, it gives CASSQRQGAGEQYF.

CDR3 nucleotide sequence: TGCGCCAGCAGCCCCACAGGGGACGAGCAGTACTTC. Its protein is CASSPTGDEQYF. V and J are TRBV5-1 and TRBJ2-7; 7 bases are a match to TRBD1. Germline V gene sequence: CDR1 SGHRS, CDR2 YFSETQ. The CDR3 runs 12 residues. The V segment lost 4 bases and the J segment 5 bases; nucleotides outside the gene matches: 3.

As DNA, the CDR3 is TGTGCCAGCAGCCTCGGACAGGGCTTACAAGAGACCCAGTACTTC. Translated: CASSLGQGLQETQYF. The chain couples TRBV3-1 (or the pseudogene TRBV3-2) to TRBJ2-5; TRBD1 agrees at 8 bases. CDR1 and CDR2 (germline): LGHDT, YNNKEL (reference sequence). CDR3 length: 15 residues. V was clipped by 4 bases and J by 2 bases; unmatched bases: 6.

This clone was counted once. The rearrangement uses TRBV5-1 and TRBJ1-2; no clear D. The CDR3 loop spans 15 amino acids. V dropped 7 bases and J dropped 0 bases, with 16 bases sitting between them. Germline CDR1 reads SGHRS; CDR2 reads YFSETQ. The CDR3 DNA reads TGCGCCAGCCACAAGGAGGCAGCCGCTAACTATGGCTACACCTTC. Amino acids: CASHKEAAANYGYTF. The full variable domain, in which reference TRBV5-1 and TRBJ1-2 provide the parts outside the CDR3, is KAGVTQTPRYLIKTRGQQVTLSCSPISGHRSVSWYQQTPGQGLQFLFEYFSETQRNKGNFPGRFSGRQFSNSRSEMNVSTLELGDSALYLCASHKEAAANYGYTFGSGTRLTVV.

This chain links TRBV7-8 with TRBJ2-1, with 7 positions matching TRBD1. After removal of 5 bases from V and 8 bases from J, the junction contained 3 bases not matched to a gene. The V gene's germline CDR1 is SGHVS and CDR2 FQNEAQ. The CDR3 contains 12 residues. Written as DNA, the CDR3 is TGTGCCAGCAGCGGAACAGGGGATGAGCAGTTCTTC. This encodes CASSGTGDEQFF. The whole variable domain, filled in from reference TRBV7-8 and TRBJ2-1, reads GAGVSQSPRYKVAKRGQDVALRCDPISGHVSLFWYQQALGQGPEFLTYFQNEAQLDKSGLPSDRFFAERPEGSVSTLKIQRTQQEDSAVYLCASSGTGDEQFFGPGTRLTVL.